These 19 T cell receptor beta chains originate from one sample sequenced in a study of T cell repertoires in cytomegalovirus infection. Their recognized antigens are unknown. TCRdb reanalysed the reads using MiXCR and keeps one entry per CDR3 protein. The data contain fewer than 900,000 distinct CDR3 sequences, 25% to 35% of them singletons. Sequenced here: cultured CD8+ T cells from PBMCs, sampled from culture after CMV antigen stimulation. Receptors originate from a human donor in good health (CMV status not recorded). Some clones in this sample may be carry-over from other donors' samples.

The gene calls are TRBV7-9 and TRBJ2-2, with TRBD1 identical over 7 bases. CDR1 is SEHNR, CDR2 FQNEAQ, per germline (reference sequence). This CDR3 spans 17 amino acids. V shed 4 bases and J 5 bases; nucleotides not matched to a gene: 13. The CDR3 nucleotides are TGTGCCAGCAGCTCACACAGAGGGGGCACCAAAACCGGGGAGCTGTTTTTT. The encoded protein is CASSSHRGGTKTGELFF.

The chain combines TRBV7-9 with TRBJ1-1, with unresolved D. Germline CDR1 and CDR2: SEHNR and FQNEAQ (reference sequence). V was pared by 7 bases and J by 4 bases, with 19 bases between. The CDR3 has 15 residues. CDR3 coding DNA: TGTGCCAGCAACCTACGAAAGGGTCCTGTCACTGAAGCTTTCTTT. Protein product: CASNLRKGPVTEAFF.

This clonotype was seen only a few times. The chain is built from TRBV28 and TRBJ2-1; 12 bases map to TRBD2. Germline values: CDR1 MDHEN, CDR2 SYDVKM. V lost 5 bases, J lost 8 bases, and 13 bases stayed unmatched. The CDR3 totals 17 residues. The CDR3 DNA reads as TGTGCCAGCAGTCTAATTCCTAGCGGGGGGGCTGGCGATGAGCAGTTCTTC. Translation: CASSLIPSGGAGDEQFF.

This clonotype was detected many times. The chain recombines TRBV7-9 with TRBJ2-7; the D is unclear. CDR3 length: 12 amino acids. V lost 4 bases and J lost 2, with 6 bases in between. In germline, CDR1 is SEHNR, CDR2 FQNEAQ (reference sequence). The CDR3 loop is CASSSNTYEQYF. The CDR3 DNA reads TGTGCCAGCAGCTCTAACACCTACGAGCAGTACTTC.

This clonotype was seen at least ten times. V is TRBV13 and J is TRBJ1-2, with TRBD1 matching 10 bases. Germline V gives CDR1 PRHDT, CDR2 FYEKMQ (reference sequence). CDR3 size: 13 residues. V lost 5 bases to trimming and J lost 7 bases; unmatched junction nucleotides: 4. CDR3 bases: TGTGCCAGCAGCCCAGGGACAGGGGTTGGCTACACCTTC. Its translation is CASSPGTGVGYTF.

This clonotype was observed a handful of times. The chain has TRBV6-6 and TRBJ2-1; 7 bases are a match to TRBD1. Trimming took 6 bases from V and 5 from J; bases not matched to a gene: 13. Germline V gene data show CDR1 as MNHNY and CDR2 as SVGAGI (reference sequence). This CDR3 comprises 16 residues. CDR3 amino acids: CASRVTGLRRNNEQFF. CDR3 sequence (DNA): TGTGCCAGCAGGGTGACAGGGCTGCGCCGTAACAATGAGCAGTTCTTC.

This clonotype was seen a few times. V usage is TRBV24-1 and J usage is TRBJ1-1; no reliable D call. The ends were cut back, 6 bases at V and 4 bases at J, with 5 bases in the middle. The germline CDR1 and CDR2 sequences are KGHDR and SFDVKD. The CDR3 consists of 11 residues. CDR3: CATSSGTEAFF. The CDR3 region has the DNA TGTGCCACCAGTTCTGGCACTGAAGCTTTCTTT.

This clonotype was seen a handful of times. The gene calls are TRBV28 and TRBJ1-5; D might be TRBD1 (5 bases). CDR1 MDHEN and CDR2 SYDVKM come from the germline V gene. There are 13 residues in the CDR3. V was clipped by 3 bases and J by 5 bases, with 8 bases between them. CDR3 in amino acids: CASSFMGDQPQHF. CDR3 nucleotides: TGTGCCAGCAGTTTTATGGGGGATCAGCCCCAGCATTTT.

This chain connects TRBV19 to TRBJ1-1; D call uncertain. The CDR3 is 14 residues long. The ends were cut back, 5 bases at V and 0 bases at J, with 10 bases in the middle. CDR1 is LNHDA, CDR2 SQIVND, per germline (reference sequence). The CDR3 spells CASSQVSLNTEAFF. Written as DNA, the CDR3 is TGTGCCAGTAGTCAAGTATCGCTGAACACTGAAGCTTTCTTT.

In DNA, the CDR3 is TGTGCCAGCAGCCCGGGGACAGGGGCACACACTGAAGCTTTCTTT. Residues: CASSPGTGAHTEAFF. This chain connects TRBV4-2 to TRBJ1-1, with 10 bases aligning to TRBD1. This CDR3 is 15 amino acids long. The ends lost 4 bases at V and 3 bases at J; junction bases unmatched: 5. The V gene's germline CDR1 is LGHNA and CDR2 YNFKEQ.

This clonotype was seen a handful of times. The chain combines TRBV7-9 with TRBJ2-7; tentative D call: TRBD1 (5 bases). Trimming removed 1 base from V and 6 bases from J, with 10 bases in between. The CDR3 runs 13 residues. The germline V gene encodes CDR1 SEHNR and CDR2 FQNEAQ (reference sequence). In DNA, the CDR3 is TGTGCCAGCAGCTTAGGGGGCGGTCGCGAGCAGTACGTC. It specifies CASSLGGGREQYV.

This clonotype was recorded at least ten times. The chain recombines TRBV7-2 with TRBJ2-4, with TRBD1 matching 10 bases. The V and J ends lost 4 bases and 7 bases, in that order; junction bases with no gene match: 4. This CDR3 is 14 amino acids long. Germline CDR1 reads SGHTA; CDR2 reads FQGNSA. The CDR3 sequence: CASSSGQGRNIQYF. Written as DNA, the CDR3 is TGTGCCAGCAGCTCGGGACAGGGGAGGAACATTCAGTACTTC.

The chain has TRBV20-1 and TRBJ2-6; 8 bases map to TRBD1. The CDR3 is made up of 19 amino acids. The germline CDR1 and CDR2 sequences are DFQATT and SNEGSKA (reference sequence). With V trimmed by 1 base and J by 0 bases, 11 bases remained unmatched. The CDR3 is CSARGEDREIYSGANVLTF. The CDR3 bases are TGCAGTGCTAGAGGGGAGGACAGGGAAATTTACTCTGGGGCCAACGTCCTGACTTTC.

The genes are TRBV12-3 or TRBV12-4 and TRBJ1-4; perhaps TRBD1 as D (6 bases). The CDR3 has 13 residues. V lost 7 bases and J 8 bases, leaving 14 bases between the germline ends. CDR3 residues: CASTYPGEEKLFF. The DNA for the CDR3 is TGTGCCAGCACCTACCCAGGGGAGGAAAAACTGTTTTTT.

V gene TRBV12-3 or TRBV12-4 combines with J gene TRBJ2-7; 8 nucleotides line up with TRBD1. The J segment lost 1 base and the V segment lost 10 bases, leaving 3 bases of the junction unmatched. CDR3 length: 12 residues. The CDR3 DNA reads TGTGCCACCACAGGGGGTTCCTACGAGCAGTACTTC. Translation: CATTGGSYEQYF.

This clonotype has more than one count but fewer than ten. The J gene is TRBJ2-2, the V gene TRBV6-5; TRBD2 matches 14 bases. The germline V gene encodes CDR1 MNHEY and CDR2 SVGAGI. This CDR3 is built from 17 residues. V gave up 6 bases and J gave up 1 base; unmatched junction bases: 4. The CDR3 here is CASSSGLAGGNTGELFF. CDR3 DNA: TGTGCCAGCAGCTCCGGACTAGCGGGGGGGAACACCGGGGAGCTGTTTTTT.

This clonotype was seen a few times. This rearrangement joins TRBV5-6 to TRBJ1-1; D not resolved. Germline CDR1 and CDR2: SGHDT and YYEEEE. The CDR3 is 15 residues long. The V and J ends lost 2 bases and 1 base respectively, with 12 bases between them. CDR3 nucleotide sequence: TGTGCCAGCAGCTTACAGTGGACTCCGAACACTGAAGCTTTCTTT. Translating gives CASSLQWTPNTEAFF.

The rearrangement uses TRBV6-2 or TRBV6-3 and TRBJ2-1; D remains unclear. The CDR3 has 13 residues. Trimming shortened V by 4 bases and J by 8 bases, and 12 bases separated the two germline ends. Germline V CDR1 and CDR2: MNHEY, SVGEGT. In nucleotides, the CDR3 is TGTGCCAGCAGTTTTAGGAATTTTGATGAGCAGTTCTTC. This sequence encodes CASSFRNFDEQFF.

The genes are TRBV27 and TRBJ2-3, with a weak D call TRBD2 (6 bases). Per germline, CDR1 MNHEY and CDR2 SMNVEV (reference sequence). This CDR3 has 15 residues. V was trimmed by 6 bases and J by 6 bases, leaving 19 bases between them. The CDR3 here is CASRWGVDQPDTQYF. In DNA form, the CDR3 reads TGTGCCAGCAGGTGGGGGGTAGACCAACCGGATACGCAGTATTTT.